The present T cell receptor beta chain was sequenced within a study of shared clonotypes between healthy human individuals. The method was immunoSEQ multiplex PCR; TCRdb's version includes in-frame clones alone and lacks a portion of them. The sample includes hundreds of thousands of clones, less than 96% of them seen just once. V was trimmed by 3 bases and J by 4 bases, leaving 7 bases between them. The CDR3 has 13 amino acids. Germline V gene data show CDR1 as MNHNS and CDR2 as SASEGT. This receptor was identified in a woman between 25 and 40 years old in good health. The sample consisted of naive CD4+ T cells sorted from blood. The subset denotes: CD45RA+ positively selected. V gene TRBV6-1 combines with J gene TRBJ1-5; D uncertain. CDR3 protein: CASSDLRNQPQHF. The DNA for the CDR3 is TGTGCCAGCAGTGATCTGAGGAATCAGCCCCAGCATTTT.